A selection of T cell receptor beta chains follows, all from one sample in a study of a mutant IDH1 vaccine in newly diagnosed glioma. The assay was immunoSEQ multiplex PCR, and TCRdb's table has in-frame clones only and misses some. The sample records about 26,000 clones, around 85% being singletons. No antigens are known for them. Sample: PBMCs, taken from a glioma patient whose treatment included an IDH1 peptide vaccine. These receptors were collected from a man aged 35 to 55 with glioma. Some clones in this sample may be carry-over from other donors' samples. The CDR3 runs from the conserved cysteine through the conserved F or W. Each record gives: V gene, J gene, clone size, D gene, CDR3 protein, CDR3 DNA. The D gene is left open where the match is weak. Clone size is stated in some rows and not others, as once, few, many or a class when expanded.

V: TRBV5-1; J: TRBJ1-3; size: -; D: -; CDR3: CASSAGAGGNTIYF; DNA: TGCGCCAGCAGCGCAGGGGCTGGTGGAAACACCATATATTTT
V: TRBV7-9; J: TRBJ2-6; size: -; D: -; CDR3: CASSSPGANVLTF; DNA: TGTGCCAGCAGCTCCCCTGGGGCCAACGTCCTGACTTTC
V: TRBV4-1; J: TRBJ2-1; size: -; D: -; CDR3: CASSQAPPGIGYNEQFF; DNA: TGCGCCAGCAGCCAAGCGCCCCCAGGGATTGGGTACAATGAGCAGTTCTTC
V: TRBV6-5; J: TRBJ1-3; size: -; D: -; CDR3: CASRPWGSGNTIYF; DNA: TGTGCCAGCAGGCCTTGGGGCTCTGGAAACACCATATATTTT
V: TRBV6-5; J: TRBJ2-7; size: -; D: TRBD2; CDR3: CASSLLATASYEQYF; DNA: TGTGCCAGCAGTTTACTAGCGACAGCCTCCTACGAGCAGTACTTC
V: TRBV7-9; J: TRBJ2-5; size: once; D: TRBD2; CDR3: CASSLGTSGSETQYF; DNA: TGTGCCAGCAGCCTCGGGACTAGCGGATCGGAGACCCAGTACTTC
V: TRBV11-2; J: TRBJ1-6; size: -; D: -; CDR3: CASSLANNSPLHF; DNA: TGTGCCAGCAGCTTAGCTAATAATTCACCCCTCCACTTT
V: TRBV28; J: TRBJ1-2; size: -; D: TRBD1; CDR3: CASSLTGYGYTF; DNA: TGTGCCAGCAGTCTGACAGGGTACGGCTACACCTTC
V: TRBV5-1; J: TRBJ1-5; size: -; D: -; CDR3: CASSLSGGNQPQHF; DNA: TGCGCCAGCAGCTTGTCCGGTGGAAATCAGCCCCAGCATTTT
V: TRBV14; J: TRBJ2-1; size: -; D: TRBD2; CDR3: CASSHTSGGAGEQFF; DNA: TGTGCCAGCAGCCACACTAGCGGGGGGGCCGGTGAGCAGTTCTTC